This T cell receptor (beta chain) came from a study of blood T cells in healthy people across ages. This clonotype was counted only a few times. The use of a sample-barcoded 5' primer and a J-beta primer mix characterized a second PCR of roughly 7 to 12 cycles. All samples gave at least 2.5 million CDR3-containing paired-end reads. TCRdb reprocessed the 5' RACE reads via MiXCR and lists one record per CDR3 protein. The profile shows around 1,000,000 distinct CDR3 sequences, almost 25% of them singletons. CDR3 length: 17 amino acids. Germline V gene data show CDR1 as SEHNR and CDR2 as FQNEAQ (reference sequence). The ends were cut back, 1 base at V and 0 bases at J, with 13 bases in the middle. Another study also made use of these data, one on T cells of mothers and their children. That work states: Sequencing revealed no T cell clones that were persistent and microchimeric.

The receptor was derived from a girl aged 2-10 years in good health. Sample: blood. The chain joins TRBV7-9 to TRBJ2-1; D assignment may be TRBD1 or TRBD2 (5 bases each). CDR3 bases: TGTGCCAGCAGCTTAGGAGGGGTACAAAGCTCCTACAATGAGCAGTTCTTC. Translation: CASSLGGVQSSYNEQFF.